The 14 T cell receptor beta chains below all came from one sample that was sequenced in a study of CXCR3-negative and CXCR3-positive naive CD8 T cells. TRB cDNA was prepared as libraries by UMI-labeled 5' RACE. Reanalyzing the 5' RACE reads, TCRdb keeps one entry per CDR3 protein, without DNA. The specimen's table records about 130,000 distinct CDR3 sequences. The sequenced material came from naive CXCR3- CD8+ T cells from blood. Indicated subset: CD45RO-CCR7+CD27+CD95- naive CD8+ T cells lacking CXCR3 (TNR3-). Every receptor here comes from a human donor in good health. Some clones in this sample may be carry-over from other donors' samples.

The V call is TRBV15, the J call TRBJ2-1; TCRdb gives TRBD2 as the D gene, but with no DNA this cannot be confirmed. The CDR3 is 14 residues long. Germline CDR1 and CDR2: LNHNV and YYDKDF (reference sequence). CDR3 sequence reads: CATSREQRECEQFF. Variable domain in full (rest from reference TRBV15 and TRBJ2-1): DAMVIQNPRYQVTQFGKPVTLSCSQTLNHNVMYWYQQKSSQAPKLLFHYYDKDFNNEADTPDNFQSRRPNTSFCFLDIRSPGLGDTAMYLCATSREQRECEQFFGPGTRLTVL.

The rearrangement uses TRBV20-1 and TRBJ2-3. The CDR3 extends over 13 amino acids. The germline V gene encodes CDR1 DFQATT and CDR2 SNEGSKA (reference sequence). CDR3 sequence: CSARDFRTDTQYF.

The J gene is TRBJ2-1, the V gene TRBV5-4; TCRdb calls TRBD2, which cannot be checked without DNA. The germline CDR1 and CDR2 sequences are SGHNT and YYREEE (reference sequence). There are 16 residues in the CDR3. The CDR3 protein is CASSERRDYRYNEQFF.

The rearrangement uses TRBV14 and TRBJ2-1. CDR1 and CDR2 from the germline V gene are SGHDN and FVKESK. The CDR3 has 16 amino acids. CDR3 in amino acids: CASSQPGGSSYNEQFF.

V usage is TRBV29-1 and J usage is TRBJ1-2; TCRdb picks TRBD1, but there is no DNA to check that call. Germline CDR1 is SQVTM and CDR2 is ANQGSEA. CDR3 size: 16 residues. The CDR3 loop is CSVEGRDRVSNYGYTF.

The chain couples TRBV4-1 to TRBJ2-5; TCRdb reports TRBD2, a call that lacks DNA to check it against. In germline, CDR1 is MGHRA, CDR2 YSYEKL. The CDR3 is made up of 13 amino acids. CDR3 loop: CASSGTRGETQYF.

This chain joins TRBV20-1 and TRBJ2-2. The CDR3 has 11 residues. Germline CDR1 is DFQATT and CDR2 is SNEGSKA (reference sequence). This CDR3 reads CSLPGTGELFF.

J is TRBJ1-1 and V is TRBV20-1; TCRdb's assignment of TRBD1 cannot be checked, as there is no DNA. CDR1 DFQATT and CDR2 SNEGSKA come from the germline V gene (reference sequence). This CDR3 has 13 residues. The CDR3 protein is CSATTGVWTEAFF.

The chain links TRBV20-1 to TRBJ1-2; TCRdb lists TRBD1, though no DNA is available to test this call. In germline, CDR1 is DFQATT, CDR2 SNEGSKA (reference sequence). CDR3 length equals 12 residues. The CDR3 sequence is CSRTNRVGGYTF.

The V call is TRBV9, the J call TRBJ1-2; absent DNA, TCRdb's TRBD1 call cannot be checked. The CDR3 covers 14 residues. CDR1 and CDR2 from the germline V gene are SGDLS and YYNGEE. The CDR3 protein is CASSMTGGNYGYTF.

The chain is built from TRBV27 and TRBJ1-1; TCRdb picks TRBD1, but there is no DNA to check that call. Germline-derived CDR1 and CDR2 are MNHEY and SMNVEV (reference sequence). The length of the CDR3 is 15 residues. The CDR3 region is CASSLAGLANTEAFF.

The V and J genes are TRBV11-3 and TRBJ1-5. The CDR3 extends over 15 amino acids. From germline, CDR1 is SGHNT and CDR2 YENEEA. The CDR3 protein is CASSSSSFSNQPQHF.

CDR3 region: CASSQGLRDEQFF. This chain uses TRBV4-2 with TRBJ2-1; the D call of TRBD2 rests on TCRdb alone, since no DNA is present to check it. The CDR3 runs 13 residues. CDR1 and CDR2 (germline): LGHNA, YNFKEQ.

This chain links TRBV29-1 with TRBJ2-7; TCRdb's assignment of TRBD1 cannot be checked, as there is no DNA. The CDR3 is made up of 14 amino acids. Germline-derived CDR1 and CDR2 are SQVTM and ANQGSEA. The CDR3 spells CSVEGSGETYEQYF.